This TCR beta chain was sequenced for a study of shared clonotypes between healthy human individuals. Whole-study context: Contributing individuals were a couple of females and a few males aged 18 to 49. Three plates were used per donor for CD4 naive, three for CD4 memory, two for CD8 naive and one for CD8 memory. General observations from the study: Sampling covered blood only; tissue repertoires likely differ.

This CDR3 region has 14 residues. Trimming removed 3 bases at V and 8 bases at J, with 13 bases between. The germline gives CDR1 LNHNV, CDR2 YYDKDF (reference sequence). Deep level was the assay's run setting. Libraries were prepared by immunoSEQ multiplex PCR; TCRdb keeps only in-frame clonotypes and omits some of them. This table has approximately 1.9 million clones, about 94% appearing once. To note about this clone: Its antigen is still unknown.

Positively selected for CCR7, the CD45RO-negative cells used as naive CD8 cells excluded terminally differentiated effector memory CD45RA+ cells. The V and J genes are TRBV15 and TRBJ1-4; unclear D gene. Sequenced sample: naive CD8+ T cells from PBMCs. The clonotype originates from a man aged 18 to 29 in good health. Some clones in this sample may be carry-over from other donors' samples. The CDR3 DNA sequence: TGTGCCACCAGCAGTTGGCGTAGTGACGAAAAACTGTTTTTT. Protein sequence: CATSSWRSDEKLFF.